This TCR beta chain was recovered during a study of T-cell reconstitution after alpha-beta-depleted transplantation in children. The ends lost 2 bases at V and 7 bases at J; junction bases unmatched: 5. The germline CDR1 and CDR2 sequences are SEHNR and FQNEAQ (reference sequence). There are 13 residues in the CDR3. During its preparation, the TCRbeta library received unique molecular identifiers. TCRdb re-called the PCR reads through MiXCR, storing one row per CDR3 protein. Altogether around 420,000 distinct CDR3 sequences are present, roughly 16% being singletons, with the ten largest covering 25% to 30%.

Here the sequenced sample was PBMCs, mostly from graft donor cells, taken 360 days after TCRalphabeta/CD19-depleted stem cell transplant. The rearrangement uses TRBV7-9 and TRBJ2-7; TRBD1 aligns across 7 bases. The receptor's source is a boy younger than two who had a stem cell transplant for Wiskott-Aldrich syndrome, so the T cells may come from the graft donor. CDR3 protein: CASSLKGGMEQYF. The DNA for the CDR3 is TGTGCCAGCAGCTTAAAAGGGGGCATGGAGCAGTACTTC.